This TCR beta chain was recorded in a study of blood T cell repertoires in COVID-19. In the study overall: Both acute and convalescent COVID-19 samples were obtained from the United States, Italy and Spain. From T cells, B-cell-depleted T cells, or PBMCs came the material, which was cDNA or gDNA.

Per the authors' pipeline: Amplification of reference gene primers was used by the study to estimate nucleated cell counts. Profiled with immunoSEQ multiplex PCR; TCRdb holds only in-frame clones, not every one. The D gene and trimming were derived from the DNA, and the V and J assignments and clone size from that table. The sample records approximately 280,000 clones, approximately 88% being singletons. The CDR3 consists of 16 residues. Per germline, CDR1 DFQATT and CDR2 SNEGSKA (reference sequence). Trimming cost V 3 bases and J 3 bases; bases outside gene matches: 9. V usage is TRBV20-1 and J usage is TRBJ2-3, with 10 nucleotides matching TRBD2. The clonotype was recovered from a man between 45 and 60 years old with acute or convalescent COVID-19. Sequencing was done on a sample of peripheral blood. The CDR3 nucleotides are TGCAGTGCTAGTGGGGTAGCGGGGGGAAAAACAGATACGCAGTATTTT. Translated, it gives CSASGVAGGKTDTQYF.